This is a list of T cell receptor beta chains from one sample in a study of spatial heterogeneity in lung cancer. Via MiXCR, TCRdb re-called the 5' RACE reads, giving one row per CDR3 protein. The sample records some 47,000 distinct CDR3 sequences, around 6.7% being singletons. The material was PBMCs, obtained at surgery. These receptors originate from a female donor with early-stage non-small cell lung cancer. CDR3s include the opening cysteine and the closing phenylalanine or tryptophan. A D gene is named only where the DNA matches it firmly. Size tells how often a clone was seen (once, few, many) or the class of an expanded clone, and some rows leave it out.

DNA: TGCGCCAGCAGCTTGCGACAGGGCAGCCTCGAGCAGTACTTC
CDR3: CASSLRQGSLEQYF
J: TRBJ2-7
size: -
D: TRBD1
V: TRBV5-1

DNA: TGTGCCAGCATGGCTAGCGGGGGAACGGAAGATACGCAGTATTTT
CDR3: CASMASGGTEDTQYF
J: TRBJ2-3
size: many
D: TRBD2
V: TRBV7-3

DNA: TGCGCCAGCAGTGAGGGGACTATCCAGTACTTC
CDR3: CASSEGTIQYF
J: TRBJ2-5
size: many
D: TRBD2
V: TRBV10-2

DNA: TGTGCCAGCAGCAGGGACAGGGGAAGGACTGAAGCTTTCTTT
CDR3: CASSRDRGRTEAFF
J: TRBJ1-1
size: many
D: TRBD1
V: TRBV12-3/TRBV12-4

DNA: TGTGCCAGCAGCCTCGTTGGCGGGGGTCACAATGAGCAGTTCTTC
CDR3: CASSLVGGGHNEQFF
J: TRBJ2-1
size: many
D: TRBD2
V: TRBV7-9

DNA: TGTGCCAGCAGTTTATCCGAGCAGTACTTC
CDR3: CASSLSEQYF
J: TRBJ2-7
size: many
D: -
V: TRBV27

DNA: TGCAGTGCTCCGACAGGGAATTTCTATGGCTACACCTTC
CDR3: CSAPTGNFYGYTF
J: TRBJ1-2
size: many
D: TRBD1
V: TRBV20-1

DNA: TGTGCCAGCAGGGGTAGCGGGCAGAACACCGGGGAGCTGTTTTTT
CDR3: CASRGSGQNTGELFF
J: TRBJ2-2
size: few
D: TRBD2
V: TRBV2

DNA: TGTGCCAGCAGTCCGGTGGGAGGGTTAGCTTTCTTT
CDR3: CASSPVGGLAFF
J: TRBJ1-1
size: many
D: -
V: TRBV7-9

DNA: TGTGCCAGCAGCTTGCCTAGCGGGGGGTTCTCCTACAATGAGCAGTTCTTC
CDR3: CASSLPSGGFSYNEQFF
J: TRBJ2-1
size: many
D: TRBD2
V: TRBV5-4

DNA: TGTGCCAGCACCATAGGAACAGCGACGCCCAATTCACCCCTCCACTTT
CDR3: CASTIGTATPNSPLHF
J: TRBJ1-6
size: many
D: -
V: TRBV28

DNA: TGCAGCGTTGAAGATCGATTTCGCAGGGGGAGTCGAAACACTGAAGCTTTCTTT
CDR3: CSVEDRFRRGSRNTEAFF
J: TRBJ1-1
size: many
D: TRBD1
V: TRBV29-1

DNA: TGTGCCAGCAGTCAGGGGTTGGATTCACCCCTCCACTTT
CDR3: CASSQGLDSPLHF
J: TRBJ1-6
size: -
D: -
V: TRBV7-9

DNA: TGCAGTGCTAGCCGGGTCCCACGAGGTTACGAGCAGTACTTC
CDR3: CSASRVPRGYEQYF
J: TRBJ2-7
size: many
D: -
V: TRBV20-1

DNA: TGCAGTGCTAGAGATCCCTTAAGGGGGGCGTCCTACAATGAGCAGTTCTTC
CDR3: CSARDPLRGASYNEQFF
J: TRBJ2-1
size: few
D: -
V: TRBV20-1

DNA: TGCGCCAGCAGGTTGTCGAGGGGGCGCACAGATACGCAGTATTTT
CDR3: CASRLSRGRTDTQYF
J: TRBJ2-3
size: many
D: TRBD1
V: TRBV5-1

DNA: TGTGCCAGCAGCCAATCAACCGCTGAAGCTTTCTTT
CDR3: CASSQSTAEAFF
J: TRBJ1-1
size: -
D: -
V: TRBV14

DNA: TGCAGTGCTAGAGGCTCCGATCAGCCCCAGCATTTT
CDR3: CSARGSDQPQHF
J: TRBJ1-5
size: many
D: -
V: TRBV20-1

DNA: TGTGCCTGCAGCCAAAAGGGGGCCACAGATACGCAGTATTTT
CDR3: CACSQKGATDTQYF
J: TRBJ2-3
size: -
D: TRBD1
V: TRBV3-1

DNA: TGCAGTGTTGGGCAGGAGGTTAGCAATCAGCCCCAGCATTTT
CDR3: CSVGQEVSNQPQHF
J: TRBJ1-5
size: many
D: -
V: TRBV20-1

DNA: TGTGCCAGCAGTCGGGACGGTAATTCACCCCTCCACTTT
CDR3: CASSRDGNSPLHF
J: TRBJ1-6
size: few
D: -
V: TRBV28

DNA: TGTGCCAGTAGTGGGGACAGGGGATCCAATCAGCCCCAGCATTTT
CDR3: CASSGDRGSNQPQHF
J: TRBJ1-5
size: many
D: TRBD1
V: TRBV19

DNA: TGTGCCAGCAGCCGCCGGTGGGCGAATGAAAAACTGTTTTTT
CDR3: CASSRRWANEKLFF
J: TRBJ1-4
size: many
D: -
V: TRBV3-1

DNA: TGTGCCAGCAGCTTAGTCTTGGATCCGTCGGGGACCCAGTACTTC
CDR3: CASSLVLDPSGTQYF
J: TRBJ2-5
size: few
D: -
V: TRBV7-8

DNA: TGTGCCAGCAGTTACGGGGTGAACTACGAGCAGTACTTC
CDR3: CASSYGVNYEQYF
J: TRBJ2-7
size: many
D: -
V: TRBV6-5

DNA: TGTGCCAGCAGCGTAAACGCCGGCAGGGGCTTCTATGGCTACACCTTC
CDR3: CASSVNAGRGFYGYTF
J: TRBJ1-2
size: -
D: -
V: TRBV9

DNA: TGCGCCAGCAGCGAAAGCGGGGGCACAGATACGCAGTATTTT
CDR3: CASSESGGTDTQYF
J: TRBJ2-3
size: many
D: TRBD2
V: TRBV5-1

DNA: TGTGCCAGCAGTCAGGACGCGACAGCAAATCAGCCCCAGCATTTT
CDR3: CASSQDATANQPQHF
J: TRBJ1-5
size: many
D: -
V: TRBV12-3/TRBV12-4

DNA: TGCAGTGCTAGGGGACAGGTCTCCTACGAGCAGTACTTC
CDR3: CSARGQVSYEQYF
J: TRBJ2-7
size: many
D: TRBD1
V: TRBV20-1

DNA: TGTGCCAGCAGGGGGCAGGGCAATGAGCAGTTCTTC
CDR3: CASRGQGNEQFF
J: TRBJ2-1
size: many
D: -
V: TRBV3-1

DNA: TGTGCCAGTAAGAGTTTGGACGGGGTCTATGGCTACACCTTC
CDR3: CASKSLDGVYGYTF
J: TRBJ1-2
size: -
D: -
V: TRBV19

DNA: TGTGCCACGATCCCCCCCGGAGAGGGAGGAGAGGCTTTCTTT
CDR3: CATIPPGEGGEAFF
J: TRBJ1-1
size: many
D: -
V: TRBV7-7

DNA: TGCAGTGCCGCGGGGGGGTCCTACAATGAGCAGTTCTTC
CDR3: CSAAGGSYNEQFF
J: TRBJ2-1
size: many
D: TRBD2
V: TRBV20-1

DNA: TGCGCCAGCAGCTCCTATAATTCACCCCTCCACTTT
CDR3: CASSSYNSPLHF
J: TRBJ1-6
size: many
D: -
V: TRBV5-1

DNA: TGCAGCTTCAGGGGGGTTCTGGTACAGGAGACCCAGTACTTC
CDR3: CSFRGVLVQETQYF
J: TRBJ2-5
size: many
D: -
V: TRBV29-1

DNA: TGTGCCAGCAGTTCTCTCGGGACAGGTACCTACGAGCAGTACTTC
CDR3: CASSSLGTGTYEQYF
J: TRBJ2-7
size: few
D: TRBD1
V: TRBV28

DNA: TGTGCCAGCAGTTTGTCGACAGCGCGTGGCTACACCTTC
CDR3: CASSLSTARGYTF
J: TRBJ1-2
size: many
D: -
V: TRBV28

DNA: TGTGCCAGCAGCTTCGGACTAACAACTCAAGAGACCCAGTACTTC
CDR3: CASSFGLTTQETQYF
J: TRBJ2-5
size: many
D: -
V: TRBV5-4

DNA: TGTGCCACCAGCAAGTGGGACGAGCAGTACTTC
CDR3: CATSKWDEQYF
J: TRBJ2-7
size: many
D: -
V: TRBV15

DNA: TGTGCCAGCAGCCTTCTCCTAGGGTCGGTAACTGAAGCTTTCTTT
CDR3: CASSLLLGSVTEAFF
J: TRBJ1-1
size: many
D: -
V: TRBV5-8

DNA: TGTGCCAGCAGTGACAGCACAGATACGCAGTATTTT
CDR3: CASSDSTDTQYF
J: TRBJ2-3
size: many
D: -
V: TRBV12-3/TRBV12-4

DNA: TGTGCCAGCAGTTTGAGGGGAATAGCCTACAATGAGCAGTTCTTC
CDR3: CASSLRGIAYNEQFF
J: TRBJ2-1
size: many
D: -
V: TRBV12-3/TRBV12-4

DNA: TGTGCCAGCAGCCGAGTTGAAGAGACCCAGTACTTC
CDR3: CASSRVEETQYF
J: TRBJ2-5
size: few
D: -
V: TRBV7-9

DNA: TGTGCCAGCAGTTTAAAACTCTCGGCAACTAATGAAAAACTGTTTTTT
CDR3: CASSLKLSATNEKLFF
J: TRBJ1-4
size: -
D: -
V: TRBV28

DNA: TGTGCCACCAGTGATTCTGGTGGGGGCAATGAGCAGTTCTTC
CDR3: CATSDSGGGNEQFF
J: TRBJ2-1
size: many
D: -
V: TRBV24-1

DNA: TGTGCCAGCAGCCCGAGGGGGGAGCAGTACTTC
CDR3: CASSPRGEQYF
J: TRBJ2-7
size: few
D: -
V: TRBV3-2

DNA: TGTGCCAGTAGTTCCCCCAGGGGCACCTACGAGCAGTACTTC
CDR3: CASSSPRGTYEQYF
J: TRBJ2-7
size: few
D: -
V: TRBV19

DNA: TGTGCCAGCAGTTCCTACAATGAGCAGTTCTTC
CDR3: CASSSYNEQFF
J: TRBJ2-1
size: medium-sized
D: -
V: TRBV5-1

DNA: TGCGCCAGCAGCTTGGCCGAGGGATTTAACACTGAAGCTTTCTTT
CDR3: CASSLAEGFNTEAFF
J: TRBJ1-1
size: few
D: -
V: TRBV5-1

DNA: TGTGCCAGCAGCTTAGAACAGGGAGATCAGCCCCAGCATTTT
CDR3: CASSLEQGDQPQHF
J: TRBJ1-5
size: many
D: -
V: TRBV7-9

DNA: TGTGCCAGCAGCTTACGGCGGGAGAGCTCCTACAATGAGCAGTTCTTC
CDR3: CASSLRRESSYNEQFF
J: TRBJ2-1
size: many
D: TRBD2
V: TRBV7-3

DNA: TGTGCCAGCAGCCGAGACAGTCCGAACACCGGGGAGCTGTTTTTT
CDR3: CASSRDSPNTGELFF
J: TRBJ2-2
size: many
D: -
V: TRBV5-5

DNA: TGTGCCACAGAATCGGACACCGGGGAGCTGTTTTTT
CDR3: CATESDTGELFF
J: TRBJ2-2
size: many
D: -
V: TRBV6-1

DNA: TGTGCCAGCAGCGTGGGCAGTTTCAATGAGCAGTTCTTC
CDR3: CASSVGSFNEQFF
J: TRBJ2-1
size: few
D: -
V: TRBV9